One T cell receptor beta chain is described in this entry. Its recognized antigen is unknown. Per-base qualities were not stored, and no clone one base away is much larger. In the germline V gene, CDR1 corresponds to SGHNT and CDR2 to YENEEA. Reading from cysteine to phenylalanine, the CDR3 counts 15 amino acids. Of all the DNA, just the CDR3 is kept, 45 bases in frame from base 1. Germline trimming: 3 bases from V, 0 bases from J; junction bases outside gene matches: 5. The method was the immunoSEQ multiplex PCR assay. TCRdb retrieved this table from immuneACCESS and kept in-frame rearrangements only. Not all clones are present; in checked studies, unresolved V genes account for under half, and no reason is known for the remainder. Present in this sample are tens of thousands of clones, roughly 90% of which were seen just once. Together, the top ten hold 0.41% of the sample. The sample belongs to a study of technical replicates of blood from a few donors (dated by TCRdb to 2016 to 2017).

Sequences were obtained from T cells isolated from PBMCs. Recombination linked TRBV11-3 to TRBJ2-7; 7 central nucleotides agree with TRBD2. The origin of this receptor is a human donor in good health. The nucleotides are TGTGCCAGCAGCTTTTCGGGAGGACCCTCCTACGAGCAGTACTTC. Translated, this gives CASSFSGGPSYEQYF.